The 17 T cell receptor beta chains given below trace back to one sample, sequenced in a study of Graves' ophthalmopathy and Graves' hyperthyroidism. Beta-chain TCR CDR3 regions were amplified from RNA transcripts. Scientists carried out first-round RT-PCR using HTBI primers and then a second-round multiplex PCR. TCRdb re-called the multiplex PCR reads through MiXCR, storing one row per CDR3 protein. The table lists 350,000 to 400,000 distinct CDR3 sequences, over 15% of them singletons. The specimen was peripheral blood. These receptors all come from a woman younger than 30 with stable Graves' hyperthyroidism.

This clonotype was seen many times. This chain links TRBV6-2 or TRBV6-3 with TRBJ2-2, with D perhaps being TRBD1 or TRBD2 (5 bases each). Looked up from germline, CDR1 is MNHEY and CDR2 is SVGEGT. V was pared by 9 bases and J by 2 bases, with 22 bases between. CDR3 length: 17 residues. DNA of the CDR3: TGTGCCAGTGTCCCCCCCAGTAGAGGGACCAACACCGGGGAGCTGTTTTTT. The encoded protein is CASVPPSRGTNTGELFF.

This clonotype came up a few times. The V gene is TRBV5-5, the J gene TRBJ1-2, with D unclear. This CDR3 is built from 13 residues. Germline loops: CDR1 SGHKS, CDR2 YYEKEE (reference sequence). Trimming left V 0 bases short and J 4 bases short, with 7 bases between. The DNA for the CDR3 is TGTGCCAGCAGCTTGGAACCAGTCTATGGCTACACCTTC. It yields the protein CASSLEPVYGYTF.

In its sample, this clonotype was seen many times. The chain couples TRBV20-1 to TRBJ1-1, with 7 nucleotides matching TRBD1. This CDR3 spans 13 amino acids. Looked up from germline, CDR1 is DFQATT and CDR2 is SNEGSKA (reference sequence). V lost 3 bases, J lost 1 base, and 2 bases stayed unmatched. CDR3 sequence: CSASRQGNTEAFF. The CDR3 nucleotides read TGCAGTGCTAGCCGACAGGGGAACACTGAAGCTTTCTTT.

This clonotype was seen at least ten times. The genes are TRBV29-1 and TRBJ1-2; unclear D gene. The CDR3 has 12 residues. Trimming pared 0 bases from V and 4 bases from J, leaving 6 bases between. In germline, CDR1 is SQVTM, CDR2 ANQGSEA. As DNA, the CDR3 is TGCAGCGTTGAAGATTGGGGCTATGGCTACACCTTC. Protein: CSVEDWGYGYTF.

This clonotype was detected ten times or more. This chain's CDR3 is CASSPDGFLGNQPQHF. Written as DNA, the CDR3 is TGTGCCAGCAGCCCGGACGGATTCTTGGGCAATCAGCCCCAGCATTTT. V usage is TRBV12-3 or TRBV12-4 and J usage is TRBJ1-5; D uncertain. The CDR3 has 16 amino acids. The V end was cut by 6 bases, the J end by 2 bases, with 17 bases between.

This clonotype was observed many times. The CDR3 bases are TGTGCCAGCAGAGGGTGGTATGGCTACACCTTC. As protein: CASRGWYGYTF. This chain links TRBV12-3 or TRBV12-4 with TRBJ1-2; unclear D gene. This CDR3 spans 11 amino acids. The V gene lost 6 bases and the J gene lost 5 bases, with 7 bases spanning the gap.

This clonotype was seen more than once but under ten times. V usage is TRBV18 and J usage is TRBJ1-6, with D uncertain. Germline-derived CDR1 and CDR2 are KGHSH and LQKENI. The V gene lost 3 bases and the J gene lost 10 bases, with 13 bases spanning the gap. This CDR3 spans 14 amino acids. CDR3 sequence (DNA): TGTGCCAGCTCACCGTTGGGGTCGGGGTCACCCCTCCACTTT. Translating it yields CASSPLGSGSPLHF.

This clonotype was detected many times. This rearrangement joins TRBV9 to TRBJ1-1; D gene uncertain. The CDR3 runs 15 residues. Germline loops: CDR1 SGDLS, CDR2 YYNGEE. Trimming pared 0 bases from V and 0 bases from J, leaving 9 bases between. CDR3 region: CASSVGPAVNTEAFF. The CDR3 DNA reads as TGTGCCAGCAGCGTAGGGCCGGCAGTGAACACTGAAGCTTTCTTT.

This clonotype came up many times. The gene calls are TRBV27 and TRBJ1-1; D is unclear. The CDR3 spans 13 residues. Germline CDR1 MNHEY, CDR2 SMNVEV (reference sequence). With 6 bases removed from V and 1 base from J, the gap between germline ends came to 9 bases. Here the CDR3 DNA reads TGTGCCAGCAGCACGGGAGGGAACACTGAAGCTTTCTTT. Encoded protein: CASSTGGNTEAFF.

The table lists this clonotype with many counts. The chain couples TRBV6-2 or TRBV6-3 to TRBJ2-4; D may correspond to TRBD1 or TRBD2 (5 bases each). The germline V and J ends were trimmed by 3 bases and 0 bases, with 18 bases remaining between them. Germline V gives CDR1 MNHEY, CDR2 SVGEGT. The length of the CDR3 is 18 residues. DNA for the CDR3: TGTGCCAGCAGTTATATGGGGGTACAGGACCTAGCCAAAAACATTCAGTACTTC. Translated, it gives CASSYMGVQDLAKNIQYF.

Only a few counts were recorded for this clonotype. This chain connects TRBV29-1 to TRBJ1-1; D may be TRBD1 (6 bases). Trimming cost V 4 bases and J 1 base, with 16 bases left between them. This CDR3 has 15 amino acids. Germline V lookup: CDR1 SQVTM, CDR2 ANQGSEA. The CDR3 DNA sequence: TGCAGCGTTGTCCCGCAGGGGCAGGGGAACACTGAAGCTTTCTTT. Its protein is CSVVPQGQGNTEAFF.

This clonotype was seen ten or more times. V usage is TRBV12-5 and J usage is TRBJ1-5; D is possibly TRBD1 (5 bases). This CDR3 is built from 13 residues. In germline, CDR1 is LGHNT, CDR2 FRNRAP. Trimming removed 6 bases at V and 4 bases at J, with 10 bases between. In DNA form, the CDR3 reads TGTGCTAGTGGCAAGACAGAGAATCAGCCCCAGCATTTT. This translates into CASGKTENQPQHF.

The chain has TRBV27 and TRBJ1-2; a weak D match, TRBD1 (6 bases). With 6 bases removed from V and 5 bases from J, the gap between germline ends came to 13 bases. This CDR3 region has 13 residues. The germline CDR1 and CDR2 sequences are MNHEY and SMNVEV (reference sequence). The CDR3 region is CASREWGAYGYTF. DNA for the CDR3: TGTGCCAGCAGGGAATGGGGGGCATATGGCTACACCTTC.

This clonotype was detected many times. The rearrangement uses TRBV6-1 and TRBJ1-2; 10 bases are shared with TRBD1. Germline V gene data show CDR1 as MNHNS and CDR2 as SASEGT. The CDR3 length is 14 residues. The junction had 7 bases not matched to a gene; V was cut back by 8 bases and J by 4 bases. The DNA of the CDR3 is TGTGCCAGCGACAGGGGGCGAGATGGCTATGGCTACACCTTC. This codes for CASDRGRDGYGYTF.

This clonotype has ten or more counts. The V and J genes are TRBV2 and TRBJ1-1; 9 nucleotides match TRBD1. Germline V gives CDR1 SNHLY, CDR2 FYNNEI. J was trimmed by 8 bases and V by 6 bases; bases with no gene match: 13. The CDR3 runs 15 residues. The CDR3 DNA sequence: TGTGCCAGCAGAACACACCTGAGACAGGGGGTGGAAGCTTTCTTT. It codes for CASRTHLRQGVEAFF.

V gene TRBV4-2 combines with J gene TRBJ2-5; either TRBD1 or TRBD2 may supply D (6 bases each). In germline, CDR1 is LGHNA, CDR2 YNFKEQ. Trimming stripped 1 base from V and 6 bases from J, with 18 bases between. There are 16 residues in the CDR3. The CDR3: CASSQAAQGLGQTQYF. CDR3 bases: TGTGCCAGCAGCCAAGCCGCACAGGGACTGGGGCAGACCCAGTACTTC.

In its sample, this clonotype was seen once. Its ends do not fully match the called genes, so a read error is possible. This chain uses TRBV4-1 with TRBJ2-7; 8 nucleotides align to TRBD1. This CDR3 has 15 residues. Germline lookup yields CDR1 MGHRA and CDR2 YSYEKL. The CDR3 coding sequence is TGCGCCAGCAGCCAAGATACGGGACAGGTAACTTCGAAGGGATTC. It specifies CASSQDTGQVTSKGF.